The TCR beta chain described here comes from a study of cytomegalovirus exposure and HLA in healthy donors. Overall study context: The 90 to 150 validation repertoires were produced on the same platform as the 550 to 750 repertoires of the first cohort. This was reported in a later analysis. Study-level points and caveats: Listed as cytomegalovirus-associated were 150 or so TCR beta chains. Three CMV-associated chains proved CMV antigen-specific in vitro.

A word on this clone: Its antigen is still unknown.

The approximately 120-subject validation cohort, separate from the 666-subject first cohort, included the donors. The data were produced by immunoSEQ multiplex PCR, yet TCRdb's version contains in-frame clones alone and is incomplete. The sample yields about 360,000 clones, roughly 90% seen once. This receptor was taken from a young woman in good health and CMV-seronegative. The specimen sequenced was PBMCs.

The CDR3 region has the DNA TGTGCCAGCAGCGTAGCGGGGAAAGACGAGCAGTACTTC. Its translation: CASSVAGKDEQYF. The chain joins TRBV9 to TRBJ2-7, with D maybe TRBD2 (5 bases). Trimming removed 0 bases from V and 5 bases from J, with 9 bases in between. Looked up from germline, CDR1 is SGDLS and CDR2 is YYNGEE. This CDR3 region has 13 residues.